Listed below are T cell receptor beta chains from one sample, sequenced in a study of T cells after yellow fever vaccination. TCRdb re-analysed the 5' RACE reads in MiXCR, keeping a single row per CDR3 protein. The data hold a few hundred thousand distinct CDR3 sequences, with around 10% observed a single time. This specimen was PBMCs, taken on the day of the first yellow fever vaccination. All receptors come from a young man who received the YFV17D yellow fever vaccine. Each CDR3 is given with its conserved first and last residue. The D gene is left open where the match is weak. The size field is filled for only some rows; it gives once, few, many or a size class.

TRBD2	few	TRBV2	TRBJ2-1	TGTGCCAGCAGTGAAGTGGGGGGGGACTACAATGAGCAGTTCTTC	CASSEVGGDYNEQFF
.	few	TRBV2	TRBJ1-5	TGTGCCAGCATCAGGGGTAGGGATCAGCCCCAGCATTTT	CASIRGRDQPQHF
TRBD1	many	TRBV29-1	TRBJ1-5	TGCAGCGTCGCAGGACAGGGCAATCAGCCCCAGCATTTT	CSVAGQGNQPQHF
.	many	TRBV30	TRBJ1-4	TGTGCCTGGAGTTTTCTCGGAACTAATGAAAAACTGTTTTTT	CAWSFLGTNEKLFF
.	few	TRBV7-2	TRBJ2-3	TGTGCCAGCAGCCCGGGGACTTCTAGCACAGATACGCAGTATTTT	CASSPGTSSTDTQYF
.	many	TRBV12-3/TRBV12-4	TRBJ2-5	TGTGCCAGCAGGGACACCTTGGGGGAGACCCAGTACTTC	CASRDTLGETQYF
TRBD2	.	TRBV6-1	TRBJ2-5	TGTGCCAGCAGTCCCCGGACTAGCGGGGCGGAGACCCAGTACTTC	CASSPRTSGAETQYF
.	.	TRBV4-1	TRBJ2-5	TGCGCCAGCAGCCGGGAAATGGGATCCCAAGAGACCCAGTACTTC	CASSREMGSQETQYF
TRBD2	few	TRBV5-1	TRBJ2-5	TGCGCCAGCAGCTTGGTCAGCGGGGGCTGGGAGACCCAGTACTTC	CASSLVSGGWETQYF
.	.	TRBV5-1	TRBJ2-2	TGCGCCAGCATCCCGGGGGACACCGGGGAGCTGTTTTTT	CASIPGDTGELFF
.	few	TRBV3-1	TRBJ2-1	TGTGCCAGCAGCTACCGACGGGGGAGCTCCTACAATGAGCAGTTCTTC	CASSYRRGSSYNEQFF
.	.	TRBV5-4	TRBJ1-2	TGTGCCAGCAGCTTGGCCAAGGGTTTAAATGACTACACCTTC	CASSLAKGLNDYTF
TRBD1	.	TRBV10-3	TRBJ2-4	TGTGCCATCAGTCCTCCCCGTCGGACAGGGGGAGCCAAAAACATTCAGTACTTC	CAISPPRRTGGAKNIQYF
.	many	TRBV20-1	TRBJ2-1	TGCAGTGCCCCGCATCATGTTCGCTACAATGAGCAGTTCTTC	CSAPHHVRYNEQFF
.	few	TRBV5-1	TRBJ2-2	TGCGCCAGCAGCCAATTCCTCAGGAACACCGGGGAGCTGTTTTTT	CASSQFLRNTGELFF
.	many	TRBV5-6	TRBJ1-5	TGTGCCAGCAGCTTGCATACAACCCTCGGGGAGCCCCAGCATTTT	CASSLHTTLGEPQHF
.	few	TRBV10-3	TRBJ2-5	TGTGCCATCCGTCCCGGGACTGAAGAGACCCAGTACTTC	CAIRPGTEETQYF
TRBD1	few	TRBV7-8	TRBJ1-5	TGTGCCAGCAGCTTAGAGACAGGGGCCAATCAGCCCCAGCATTTT	CASSLETGANQPQHF
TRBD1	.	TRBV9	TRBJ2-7	TGTGCCAGCAGCGAAAACCCCCGGGACAGGGGTAACGAGCAGTACTTC	CASSENPRDRGNEQYF
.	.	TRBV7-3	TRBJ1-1	TGTGCCAGCAGCTTAACGGCAGGGGACATTTCTACCTTT	CASSLTAGDISTF
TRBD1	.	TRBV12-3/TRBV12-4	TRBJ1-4	TGTGCCACATACAGGGGTACTAATGAAAAACTGTTTTTT	CATYRGTNEKLFF
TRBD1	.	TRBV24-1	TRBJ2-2	TGTGCCACCAGTGATCCCGGGACAGGGAGCGGGGAGCTGTTTTTT	CATSDPGTGSGELFF
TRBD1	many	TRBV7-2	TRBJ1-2	TGTGCCAGCAGCTTCGGACAGGGCCATGGCTACACCTTC	CASSFGQGHGYTF